This T cell receptor beta chain is from a study of blood T cell repertoires in COVID-19. Across the whole study: The analysed material was cDNA or gDNA that came from T cells, B-cell-depleted T cells, or PBMCs.

Per the original data handling: Reference gene primer amplification yielded estimated nucleated cell counts. This table comes from immunoSEQ multiplex PCR, and its TCRdb copy is limited to in-frame clones, with some not included. V and J calls and clone size come straight from that table; D and trimming were deduced from the DNA. Of 290,000 or so clones in the sample, about four fifths were seen once. Trimming removed 2 bases at V and 7 bases at J, with 9 bases between. The CDR3 contains 13 residues. Germline V gene sequence: CDR1 MNHNS, CDR2 SASEGT. Participant reports of clinical history set cohort assignment. It was within 2 weeks before study entry that exposed participants met a COVID-19 case.

Sequencing was done on a sample of PBMCs or T cells enriched from blood (not recorded which). The chain uses TRBV6-1 and TRBJ2-1, with D possibly being TRBD2 (5 bases). This clonotype was obtained from a man aged 40-55 years who had been exposed to COVID-19. CDR3 coding DNA: TGTGCCAGCAGTGAACTAGCATTTAATGAGCAGTTCTTC. Translation: CASSELAFNEQFF.